The entry below gives a single TCR beta chain sequence along with its context. The sample is drawn from a study of T cells in Graves' hyperthyroidism and ophthalmopathy. TCR beta CDR3 region amplification was performed from RNA transcripts. Using the HTBI primer set, a first-round RT-PCR was run on the TCR CDR3. TCRdb processed the multiplex PCR reads anew with MiXCR; each CDR3 protein has one entry. The sample lists 560,000 or so distinct CDR3 sequences; 15% to 20% were seen once. V lost 3 bases and J lost 1; bases outside the gene matches: 8. The CDR3 has 16 residues. From germline, CDR1 is KGHSH and CDR2 LQKENI.

The material sequenced was blood. The source of this sequence is a man in his forties or fifties with Graves' ophthalmopathy. The chain uses TRBV18 and TRBJ1-1; 7 bases are shared with TRBD1. The CDR3 loop is CASSPGARGRNTEAFF. DNA of the CDR3: TGTGCCAGCTCACCCGGAGCTAGGGGGCGGAACACTGAAGCTTTCTTT. Based on the CDR3 plus reference TRBV18 and TRBJ1-1, the full variable domain is NAGVMQNPRHLVRRRGQEARLRCSPMKGHSHVYWYRQLPEEGLKFMVYLQKENIIDESGMPKERFSAEFPKEGPSILRIQQVVRGDSAAYFCASSPGARGRNTEAFFGQGTRLTVV.